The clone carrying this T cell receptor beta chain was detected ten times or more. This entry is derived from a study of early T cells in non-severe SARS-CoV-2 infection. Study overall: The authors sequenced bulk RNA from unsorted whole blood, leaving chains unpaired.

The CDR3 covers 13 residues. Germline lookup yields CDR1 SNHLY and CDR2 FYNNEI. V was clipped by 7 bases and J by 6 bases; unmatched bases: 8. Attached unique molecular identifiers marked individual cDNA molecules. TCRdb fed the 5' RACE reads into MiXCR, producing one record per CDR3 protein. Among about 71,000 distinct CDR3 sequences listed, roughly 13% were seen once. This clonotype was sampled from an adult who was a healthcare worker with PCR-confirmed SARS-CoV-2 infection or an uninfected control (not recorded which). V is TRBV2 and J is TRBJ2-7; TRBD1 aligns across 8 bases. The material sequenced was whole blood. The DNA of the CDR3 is TGTGCCAGCAAGTATGGGACAGGTTCCGAGCAGTACTTC. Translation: CASKYGTGSEQYF.